These 5 T cell receptor beta chains were sequenced from one sample in a study of a mutant IDH1 vaccine in newly diagnosed glioma. Their antigen targets remain unknown. Described time point: week 47, end of study. Alongside topical imiquimod, each dose of vaccine comprised 300 ug of mutant IDH1 20-mer peptide. TCRdb's table, derived via immunoSEQ multiplex PCR, lists solely in-frame clones and lacks some. In the table there are approximately 80,000 clones, more than 80% of which are singletons. The sample was PBMCs, taken from a glioma patient whose treatment included an IDH1 peptide vaccine. All receptors derive from a man aged 40-55 years with glioma.

The chain joins TRBV4-3 to TRBJ2-5; 9 nucleotides align to TRBD1. CDR1 LGHNA and CDR2 YSLEER come from the germline V gene. With V trimmed by 0 bases and J by 1 base, 9 bases remained unmatched. The CDR3 consists of 18 residues. CDR3 protein: CASSQDGTGTSPQETQYF. DNA for the CDR3: TGCGCCAGCAGCCAAGATGGGACAGGGACAAGTCCCCAAGAGACCCAGTACTTC.

V usage is TRBV11-2 and J usage is TRBJ2-5; D might be TRBD2 (5 bases). Germline values: CDR1 SGHAT, CDR2 FQNNGV. This CDR3 comprises 14 residues. The V and J ends lost 5 bases and 6 bases respectively, with 16 bases between them. In nucleotides, the CDR3 is TGTGCCAGCAGCCTTGAGGGCCTTAAGAAGACCCAGTACTTC. Its protein is CASSLEGLKKTQYF. Full variable domain (remainder filled in from reference TRBV11-2 and TRBJ2-5): EAGVAQSPRYKIIEKRQSVAFWCNPISGHATLYWYQQILGQGPKLLIQFQNNGVVDDSQLPKDRFSAERLKGVDSTLKIQPAKLEDSAVYLCASSLEGLKKTQYFGPGTRLLVL.

The V gene is TRBV5-1, the J gene TRBJ1-1, with 10 bases matching TRBD1. Germline trimming cut 4 bases from V and 1 base from J; bases unmatched to any gene: 19. The CDR3 sequence is 20 residues long. Germline V lookup: CDR1 SGHRS, CDR2 YFSETQ. The CDR3 region has the DNA TGCGCCAGCAGCCTCTGGCGGTCGGGGACAGGGGATAGGGAGAACACTGAAGCTTTCTTT. Its protein is CASSLWRSGTGDRENTEAFF.

The gene calls are TRBV7-2 and TRBJ1-2; D remains ambiguous. The V end was cut by 1 base, the J end by 5 bases, with 8 bases between. The CDR3 has 13 residues. In germline, CDR1 is SGHTA, CDR2 FQGNSA. The CDR3 is CASSLGFTYGYTF. The CDR3 DNA reads TGTGCCAGCAGCTTAGGATTTACTTATGGCTACACCTTC.

The chain uses TRBV7-9 and TRBJ2-7; D unclear. V was pared by 4 bases and J by 1 base, with 14 bases between. The germline gives CDR1 SEHNR, CDR2 FQNEAQ (reference sequence). CDR3 length equals 15 residues. CDR3 DNA: TGTGCCAGCAGCTCTAGTGCGAGAAGTTCCTACGAGCAGTACTTC. Encoded protein: CASSSSARSSYEQYF.